The following is a TCR beta chain sequence with its context. Its antigen is still unknown. Beta-chain TCR cDNA was generated via 5'RACE template switching with UMIs. Using the 5' RACE reads, TCRdb records one entry per CDR3 protein without DNA. The sample table sets out about 370,000 distinct CDR3 sequences. The source of the sample is a study of T cells expressing NK-cell markers. As for the study in general: HCMV seropositivity characterized most of the eight sequenced donors, and seronegativity one.

Germline V gene data show CDR1 as LGHDT and CDR2 as YNNKEL (reference sequence). The CDR3 has 17 residues. General study results and limits: Whether expanded NKG2C+ T cell clones were HCMV-specific remained unclear. Dominant NKG2C+ clonotypes accounted for about 1.0-8% of CD8+ T cells in about six donors.

The V and J genes are TRBV3-1 and TRBJ2-3; TCRdb calls TRBD2, which cannot be checked without DNA. This TCR was sampled from a woman aged 50 to 60 in good health. Material for sequencing was blood T cells: a sorted CD56 or NKG2C T cell subset, CD4+ or CD8+ T cells, or bulk PBMC T cells (not recorded which). The CDR3 is CASSRQQGLAGSDTQYF.